Included here is one T cell receptor (beta chain) sequence, with context. What it binds is not known. This specimen belongs to a study of cytomegalovirus exposure and HLA in healthy donors. Study details: Prior work identified about 120 million unique TCR beta sequences in 150 million to 200 million T cells.

It was with 60 Vbeta and 13 Jbeta primers that the PCR ran. The table came from immunoSEQ multiplex PCR; TCRdb's copy has only in-frame clones and leaves some out. In total, the table holds roughly 64,000 clones. Study observations and caveats: The study listed around 150 cytomegalovirus-associated TCR beta chains. Across HLA loci, a later analysis found differing TCR association rates, with DRB1 most and HLA-C fewest. Later work found most CMV-associated TCR beta chains apparently HLA-restricted.

Germline-derived CDR1 and CDR2 are SGHRS and YFSETQ. With 6 bases removed from V and 4 bases from J, the gap between germline ends came to 17 bases. This CDR3 region has 15 residues. This clonotype originated in a woman aged 18-29 years in good health and CMV-seronegative. The V call is TRBV5-1, the J call TRBJ2-1, with a possible D match to TRBD2 (6 bases). The sequenced sample was PBMCs. This CDR3 reads CASTITGVRYNEQFF. The CDR3 DNA sequence: TGCGCCAGCACCATTACGGGAGTACGGTACAATGAGCAGTTCTTC.